Included here is one T cell receptor beta chain sequence, with context. V was shortened by 8 bases and J by 7 bases, with 15 bases between the two germline ends. Looked up from germline, CDR1 is SQVTM and CDR2 is ANQGSEA. The length of the CDR3 is 12 residues. This entry belongs to a study of T-cell memory formation after mild COVID-19. TCRdb ran MiXCR on the 5' RACE reads and lists one entry per CDR3 protein. Among over 350,000 distinct CDR3 sequences listed, 20% to 25% were seen once. V and J are TRBV29-1 and TRBJ2-1, with D perhaps given as TRBD1 or TRBD2 (6 bases each). This receptor was identified in an adult woman who had mild COVID-19 (a few samples of this study predate the infection). Cell type and time point are not known. Sequencing input: PBMCs or a T cell subset sorted from them (not recorded which). The CDR3 spells CSCLEGGNEQFF. CDR3 bases: TGCAGCTGCCTCGAGGGGGGTAATGAGCAGTTCTTC.